This is a list of T cell receptor beta chains from one sample in a study of shared clonotypes between healthy human individuals. Produced via immunoSEQ multiplex PCR; TCRdb's table is partial and in-frame only. The repertoire holds 2,500,000 or so clones, with approximately 90% as singletons. Sample: naive CD4+ T cells from PBMCs. The receptors shown here come from a man aged 18 to 35 in good health. Some clones in this sample may be carry-over from other donors' samples. Each CDR3 is given with its conserved first and last residue. The D gene is left open where the match is weak. Not all rows give a size; the values are once, few, many and, for expanded clones, a class.

d_call clone_size j_call v_call cdr3_aa cdr3_nt
TRBD1 . TRBJ2-7 TRBV6-1 CASRAGGEQYF TGTGCCAGCAGAGCAGGGGGCGAGCAGTACTTC
. . TRBJ2-3 TRBV28 CASSSRWGRSGTDTQYF TGTGCCAGCAGTTCTCGCTGGGGGAGGAGTGGGACAGATACGCAGTATTTT
. . TRBJ2-7 TRBV10-1 CANFTESSYEQYF TGCGCCAATTTTACCGAGAGCTCCTACGAGCAGTACTTC
TRBD2 . TRBJ2-2 TRBV4-1 CASTRWALRTSGTNTGELFF TGCGCCAGCACTCGCTGGGCACTGAGGACTAGCGGGACAAACACCGGGGAGCTGTTTTTT
. . TRBJ1-1 TRBV6-6 CASSLNRRLWGTEAFF TGTGCCAGCAGTCTGAACAGACGACTTTGGGGGACTGAAGCTTTCTTT
TRBD1 . TRBJ1-4 TRBV6-5 CASSYDRGASNEKLFF TGTGCCAGCAGTTACGACAGGGGGGCCTCTAATGAAAAACTGTTTTTT
. once TRBJ1-3 TRBV1 CTSSQDRKLFSGNTIYF TGCACCAGCAGCCAAGATCGGAAACTATTCTCTGGAAACACCATATATTTT
. . TRBJ1-2 TRBV11-2 CASSPMAGGDYGYTF TGTGCCAGCAGCCCGATGGCGGGGGGGGACTATGGCTACACCTTC
. few TRBJ1-5 TRBV4-1 CASSQADQPQHF TGCGCCAGCAGCCAGGCAGACCAGCCCCAGCATTTT
TRBD2 . TRBJ2-1 TRBV5-1 CASSSGTSGRISYNEQFF TGCGCCAGCAGCTCAGGGACTAGCGGGAGGATCTCCTACAATGAGCAGTTCTTC
. . TRBJ1-1 TRBV28 CASSPLRDVTEAFF TGTGCCAGCAGTCCTCTCAGGGATGTCACTGAAGCTTTCTTT
TRBD1 . TRBJ1-1 TRBV29-1 CSARDRGRGTEAFF TGCAGCGCGCGGGACAGGGGAAGGGGCACTGAAGCTTTCTTT
TRBD2 . TRBJ2-7 TRBV9 CASSVEGTSGEQYF TGTGCCAGCAGCGTAGAGGGGACTAGCGGCGAGCAGTACTTC
TRBD2 . TRBJ2-7 TRBV2 CASTLLAGANEQYF TGTGCCAGCACCTTACTAGCGGGCGCTAACGAGCAGTACTTC
. . TRBJ2-2 TRBV4-3 CASSRLGGRAGELFF TGCGCCAGCAGCCGGCTCGGGGGCAGAGCCGGGGAGCTGTTTTTT
TRBD2 . TRBJ2-7 TRBV10-3 CAIKGSGTSGRVGDEQYF TGTGCCATCAAAGGTTCCGGGACTAGCGGGAGGGTGGGCGACGAGCAGTACTTC
TRBD2 . TRBJ2-7 TRBV7-2 CASSWNLAGSYEQYF TGTGCCAGCAGCTGGAACTTAGCGGGCTCCTACGAGCAGTACTTC
TRBD1 . TRBJ1-5 TRBV15 CATSRDRRDSRNQPQHF TGTGCCACCAGCAGAGACCGGCGGGACAGCCGAAATCAGCCCCAGCATTTT
TRBD1 . TRBJ2-7 TRBV5-5 CASSWGQAPYEQYF TGTGCCAGCAGCTGGGGACAGGCGCCTTACGAGCAGTACTTC
TRBD2 . TRBJ2-1 TRBV5-1 CASSRDPPGLSFDEQFF TGCGCCAGCAGCCGAGACCCTCCGGGACTATCTTTCGATGAGCAGTTCTTC
TRBD2 . TRBJ2-5 TRBV5-1 CASSPAVAGETQYF TGCGCCAGCAGCCCGGCGGTAGCGGGAGAGACCCAGTACTTC
TRBD2 . TRBJ2-7 TRBV19 CASSVGLKAYEQYF TGTGCCAGTAGTGTGGGACTAAAAGCCTACGAGCAGTACTTC
TRBD1 . TRBJ1-1 TRBV6-5 CASSRQGTEAFF TGTGCCAGCAGCAGACAGGGAACTGAAGCTTTCTTT
. . TRBJ2-2 TRBV29-1 CSVDGRNTGELFF TGCAGCGTTGACGGCAGAAACACCGGGGAGCTGTTTTTT
TRBD1 . TRBJ2-2 TRBV7-9 CASSFDRGRYTGELFF TGTGCCAGCAGCTTCGACAGGGGAAGGTACACCGGGGAGCTGTTTTTT
. . TRBJ2-2 TRBV7-3 CASSLNSVSNTGELFF TGTGCCAGCAGCTTAAACTCCGTGTCGAACACCGGGGAGCTGTTTTTT
. . TRBJ1-2 TRBV28 CASSLGGAVRAYLEGYTF TGTGCCAGCAGTTTGGGCGGGGCTGTCCGTGCCTATCTGGAGGGCTACACCTTC
. . TRBJ1-1 TRBV11-2 CASRVGGSNTEAFF TGTGCCAGCAGGGTAGGGGGTTCGAACACTGAAGCTTTCTTT
TRBD1 . TRBJ2-1 TRBV28 CASSLWGQGSLNEQFF TGTGCCAGCAGTCTCTGGGGACAGGGATCGTTAAATGAGCAGTTCTTC
TRBD1 . TRBJ1-5 TRBV28 CASSQRTGAAGPQHF TGTGCCAGCAGTCAAAGGACAGGGGCCGCCGGGCCCCAGCATTTT
TRBD2 . TRBJ2-6 TRBV7-9 CASSSRGSGRPSGANVLTF TGTGCCAGCAGCTCCCGAGGTAGCGGGAGGCCTTCTGGGGCCAACGTCCTGACTTTC
. . TRBJ1-2 TRBV5-1 CASSFPGGRGRLGGYTF TGCGCCAGCAGCTTCCCCGGGGGACGAGGGCGTCTGGGTGGCTACACCTTC
. . TRBJ2-5 TRBV2 CASSDWSETQYF TGTGCCAGCAGTGACTGGTCAGAGACCCAGTACTTC
. . TRBJ1-5 TRBV2 CASSESGLPTQPQHF TGTGCCAGCAGTGAATCAGGTTTACCGACTCAGCCCCAGCATTTT
TRBD1 . TRBJ2-7 TRBV5-1 CASSFWTGSSYEQYF TGCGCCAGCAGCTTCTGGACAGGGAGCTCCTACGAGCAGTACTTC
. . TRBJ2-5 TRBV6-6 CASSYAPGETQYF TGTGCCAGCAGTTACGCCCCCGGAGAGACCCAGTACTTC
TRBD1 . TRBJ2-2 TRBV5-6 CASSSGTGFGGELFF TGTGCCAGCAGCTCCGGGACAGGGTTTGGAGGGGAGCTGTTTTTT
. . TRBJ2-7 TRBV6-5 CASSYSSAKPYEQYF TGTGCCAGCAGTTACTCCAGCGCAAAACCCTACGAGCAGTACTTC
TRBD2 . TRBJ2-2 TRBV15 CATSRGTSGANTGELFF TGTGCCACCAGCAGAGGGACTAGCGGGGCGAACACCGGGGAGCTGTTTTTT
TRBD1 . TRBJ1-5 TRBV28 CASRSGTGSNQPQHF TGTGCCAGCAGGTCCGGGACAGGGAGCAATCAGCCCCAGCATTTT
. once TRBJ1-1 TRBV5-6 CASSLGRRMNTEAFF TGTGCCAGCAGCTTAGGACGGAGAATGAACACTGAAGCTTTCTTT
. . TRBJ1-1 TRBV7-3 CASSLTATGNVVLEAFF TGTGCCAGCAGCTTAACGGCCACAGGGAACGTCGTACTCGAAGCTTTCTTT
. . TRBJ1-1 TRBV10-3 CAITRQANTEAFF TGTGCCATCACCCGACAGGCCAACACTGAAGCTTTCTTT
TRBD1 . TRBJ1-4 TRBV5-4 CASSPSQGTGHEKLFF TGTGCCAGCAGCCCATCCCAAGGGACAGGGCATGAAAAACTGTTTTTT
TRBD1 . TRBJ1-4 TRBV19 CASTGTGLTNEKLFF TGTGCCAGTACAGGGACAGGGCTTACTAATGAAAAACTGTTTTTT